These T cell receptor beta chains were read from a single sample in a study of blood T cell repertoires in COVID-19. The data were produced by immunoSEQ multiplex PCR, yet TCRdb's version contains in-frame clones alone and is incomplete. Among about 280,000 clones listed, over 85% were seen once. Sequenced input: PBMCs or T cells enriched from blood (not recorded which). These receptors all stem from an older woman who had recovered from COVID-19. Each CDR3 is given with its conserved first and last residue. The order of the fields is D gene, V gene, clone size, J gene, CDR3 protein, CDR3 DNA. D genes are given only for firm matches. Expanded clones get a size class; other rows say once, few or many, or leave the size out.

TRBD2	TRBV28	-	TRBJ2-7	CASSILAGGPGKYF	TGTGCCAGCAGTATTTTAGCGGGAGGGCCAGGGAAGTACTTC
TRBD1	TRBV30	once	TRBJ1-2	CAWGYLRGQNYGYTF	TGTGCCTGGGGTTACCTCAGGGGACAGAACTATGGCTACACCTTC
-	TRBV1	-	TRBJ1-1	CTSPCGIGRRDTEAFF	TGCACCAGCCCCTGTGGGATTGGTAGGAGGGACACTGAAGCTTTCTTT
TRBD1	TRBV28	-	TRBJ2-3	CASESGQGPDTQYF	TGTGCCAGCGAGTCGGGACAGGGCCCAGATACGCAGTATTTT
TRBD2	TRBV11-2	-	TRBJ2-5	CASSLSLAGGPSQETQYF	TGTGCCAGCAGCTTGAGTCTAGCGGGAGGGCCGTCCCAAGAGACCCAGTACTTC
-	TRBV30	-	TRBJ2-1	CAWSYQGGREQFF	TGTGCCTGGAGCTACCAGGGTGGGCGTGAGCAGTTCTTC
-	TRBV6-7	-	TRBJ2-3	CASNPPVNRRSTDTQYF	TGTGCCAGCAACCCGCCGGTGAACAGGCGTAGCACAGATACGCAGTATTTT
TRBD1	TRBV18	few	TRBJ2-7	CASSLLRDSYEQYF	TGTGCCAGCTCACTACTCCGGGACAGCTACGAGCAGTACTTC
TRBD2	TRBV28	-	TRBJ2-1	CASNAQGSGGPNNEQFF	TGTGCCAGCAACGCACAAGGTAGCGGGGGGCCAAACAATGAGCAGTTCTTC
-	TRBV3-1/TRBV3-2	-	TRBJ1-1	CASSPRLNTEAFF	TGTGCCAGCAGCCCCCGTTTGAACACTGAAGCTTTCTTT
-	TRBV28	-	TRBJ1-2	CASSYADLGAGGYTF	TGTGCCAGCAGCTACGCGGACTTGGGGGCTGGAGGCTACACCTTC
TRBD2	TRBV7-7	-	TRBJ2-3	CASSPNAGVGDTQYF	TGTGCTAGCAGCCCCAACGCGGGAGTAGGAGATACGCAGTATTTT
TRBD1	TRBV14	-	TRBJ1-6	CASSLRTGTNSPLHF	TGTGCCAGCAGCCTGCGGACAGGGACTAATTCACCCCTCCACTTT
-	TRBV24-1	-	TRBJ1-5	CATSERGRQPQHF	TGTGCCACCAGTGAACGGGGTAGACAGCCCCAGCATTTT
-	TRBV9	-	TRBJ2-7	CASSPLAGISYEQYF	TGTGCCAGCAGCCCCCTGGCGGGAATTTCCTACGAGCAGTACTTC
TRBD2	TRBV5-1	-	TRBJ2-2	CASRGLAVNTGELFF	TGCGCCAGCAGGGGACTAGCGGTGAACACCGGGGAGCTGTTTTTT
-	TRBV7-9	-	TRBJ2-7	CASSEGQPYSYEQYF	TGTGCCAGCAGCGAAGGACAGCCTTATTCCTACGAGCAGTACTTC
-	TRBV19	-	TRBJ1-2	CASSITAEANYGYTF	TGTGCCAGTAGTATAACCGCAGAAGCTAACTATGGCTACACCTTC
TRBD1	TRBV6-4	-	TRBJ2-3	CASSRGLGTDTQYF	TGTGCCAGCAGCAGGGGGCTTGGTACAGATACGCAGTATTTT
TRBD2	TRBV5-1	-	TRBJ2-7	CASSLDLAGAYEQYF	TGCGCCAGCAGCTTGGATCTAGCGGGAGCCTACGAGCAGTACTTC
-	TRBV5-1	-	TRBJ1-2	CASSSQGLSTF	TGCGCCAGCAGCTCTCAGGGATTAAGCACCTTC
TRBD1	TRBV28	-	TRBJ2-4	CASSRTGENIQYF	TGTGCCAGCAGTCGGACAGGGGAGAACATTCAGTACTTC
-	TRBV14	-	TRBJ1-5	CASSPTGTGQPQHF	TGTGCCAGCAGCCCCACAGGAACCGGCCAGCCCCAGCATTTT
-	TRBV7-9	-	TRBJ1-1	CASSLGPRAFF	TGTGCCAGCAGCTTAGGCCCGAGGGCTTTCTTT
-	TRBV5-1	-	TRBJ2-3	CASSPESSTDTQYF	TGCGCCAGCAGTCCGGAGTCTAGCACAGATACGCAGTATTTT
-	TRBV6-5	-	TRBJ2-3	CASSYRVERSDTQYF	TGTGCCAGCAGTTACCGGGTCGAGCGATCAGATACGCAGTATTTT
-	TRBV2	few	TRBJ1-5	CASSDGRELGNQPQHF	TGTGCCAGCAGTGACGGAAGGGAGCTCGGCAATCAGCCCCAGCATTTT
TRBD1	TRBV27	-	TRBJ1-4	CASSRDSTTTNEKLFF	TGTGCCAGCAGTAGGGACAGCACTACAACTAATGAAAAACTGTTTTTT
-	TRBV6-5	-	TRBJ1-2	CARNKGEHGYTF	TGTGCCAGGAATAAGGGGGAGCATGGCTACACCTTC
TRBD1	TRBV28	-	TRBJ1-3	CASSLGQAGNTIYF	TGTGCCAGCAGTTTGGGACAGGCTGGAAACACCATATATTTT
TRBD2	TRBV5-4	-	TRBJ2-3	CASSLPTSGRGGDTQYF	TGTGCCAGCAGCCTCCCTACTAGCGGGAGAGGAGGAGATACGCAGTATTTT
-	TRBV9	-	TRBJ1-2	CASSVDPGLRDGYTF	TGTGCCAGCAGCGTAGACCCGGGACTCAGGGATGGCTACACCTTC
-	TRBV10-3	-	TRBJ2-4	CAISESNLGGSIQYF	TGTGCCATCAGTGAGTCGAATCTAGGGGGTTCCATTCAGTACTTC
TRBD1	TRBV28	-	TRBJ1-2	CASGTGVFNYGYTF	TGTGCCAGCGGGACAGGGGTATTTAACTATGGCTACACCTTC
-	TRBV20-1	-	TRBJ1-1	CSASPFNRNTEAFF	TGCAGTGCTAGTCCATTTAACAGGAACACTGAAGCTTTCTTT
TRBD1	TRBV29-1	-	TRBJ1-1	CSVEGRGDLRAFF	TGCAGCGTTGAAGGCAGGGGGGACTTGAGGGCTTTCTTT
TRBD2	TRBV9	-	TRBJ2-5	CASSVGGSGGTYQETQYF	TGTGCCAGCAGCGTAGGGGGTAGCGGGGGTACGTACCAAGAGACCCAGTACTTC
TRBD1	TRBV30	-	TRBJ1-2	CAWSAGTAYTF	TGTGCCTGGAGTGCTGGGACAGCCTACACCTTC
-	TRBV7-2	-	TRBJ2-3	CASSLSILADTQYF	TGTGCCAGCAGCTTATCAATATTAGCCGATACGCAGTATTTT
TRBD2	TRBV28	-	TRBJ2-1	CASRGTSGRARDEQFF	TGTGCCAGCAGGGGGACTAGCGGGAGGGCCAGGGATGAGCAGTTCTTC
TRBD1	TRBV13	-	TRBJ1-1	CASSLGRGATVTFF	TGTGCCAGCAGCTTAGGCAGGGGGGCCACGGTGACTTTCTTT
TRBD1	TRBV29-1	-	TRBJ2-7	CSVEFGTGGREQYF	TGCAGCGTTGAATTTGGGACAGGGGGGAGAGAGCAGTACTTC
TRBD1	TRBV30	-	TRBJ1-1	CAWGTGGEAFF	TGTGCCTGGGGGACAGGGGGTGAAGCTTTCTTT
TRBD1	TRBV6-5	-	TRBJ1-2	CASSRQGAEYNGYTF	TGTGCCAGCAGTCGCCAGGGGGCAGAGTACAATGGCTACACCTTC
TRBD2	TRBV5-6	-	TRBJ2-4	CASSLLLAGVNIQYF	TGTGCCAGCAGCTTGTTACTAGCGGGAGTAAACATTCAGTACTTC
TRBD1	TRBV7-9	-	TRBJ1-2	CASSLAGGAYGYTF	TGTGCCAGCAGCTTAGCAGGGGGCGCCTATGGCTACACCTTC
-	TRBV6-5	once	TRBJ2-5	CASSRGTDSQETQYF	TGTGCCAGCAGTCGCGGGACAGATTCCCAAGAGACCCAGTACTTC
TRBD1	TRBV2	-	TRBJ2-7	CASSAGQGSEQYF	TGTGCCAGCAGTGCAGGACAGGGTTCCGAGCAGTACTTC
-	TRBV9	-	TRBJ1-5	CASSVLGASNQPQHF	TGTGCCAGCAGCGTATTGGGGGCAAGCAATCAGCCCCAGCATTTT
-	TRBV28	-	TRBJ1-1	CASRPQSSGYATEAFF	TGTGCCAGCAGACCCCAGTCATCAGGGTATGCCACTGAAGCTTTCTTT
TRBD1	TRBV28	-	TRBJ1-4	CASSLPTGGGTNEKLFF	TGTGCCAGCAGTTTACCGACAGGGGGCGGAACTAATGAAAAACTGTTTTTT
-	TRBV19	-	TRBJ2-1	CASSITQAGGNEQFF	TGTGCCAGTAGTATAACACAGGCAGGTGGCAATGAGCAGTTCTTC
TRBD2	TRBV3-1/TRBV3-2	-	TRBJ2-1	CASSQASSRTSGEQFF	TGTGCCAGCAGCCAAGCTTCGTCGAGGACTAGCGGAGAGCAGTTCTTC
-	TRBV2	-	TRBJ1-3	CASSPQGHSGNTIYF	TGTGCCAGCAGTCCACAGGGCCACTCTGGAAACACCATATATTTT
TRBD1	TRBV24-1	-	TRBJ1-4	CATSDPSDREKLFF	TGTGCCACCAGTGATCCTTCGGACAGGGAAAAACTGTTTTTT
TRBD1	TRBV30	-	TRBJ1-4	CAWSEGQGAHEKLFF	TGTGCCTGGAGTGAAGGACAGGGCGCTCATGAAAAACTGTTTTTT
-	TRBV19	few	TRBJ1-3	CASSIFGQSSGNTIYF	TGTGCCAGTAGTATTTTCGGACAGAGCTCTGGAAACACCATATATTTT